The clone carrying this T cell receptor (beta chain) was picked up one time. Germline CDR1 SGHKS, CDR2 YYEKEE (reference sequence). This CDR3 is 13 amino acids long. Trimming shortened V by 4 bases and J by 3 bases, and 10 bases separated the two germline ends. These data are taken from a study of blood T cell repertoires in COVID-19. Study background: T cells, B-cell-depleted T cells, or PBMCs supplied cDNA or gDNA.

Authors' data handling: The authors estimated nucleated cell counts from reference gene primer amplification. The assay was immunoSEQ multiplex PCR, and TCRdb's table has in-frame clones only and misses some. V, J and clone size were drawn from that table, and D and trimming were deduced from the DNA. The table lists 300,000 to 350,000 clones, around 87% of them singletons. This chain connects TRBV5-5 to TRBJ1-1; no reliable D call. The clonotype comes from a man between 18 and 35 years old with active or convalescent COVID-19. Sequenced: peripheral blood. The CDR3 protein is CASSTDGYTEAFF. DNA for the CDR3: TGTGCCAGCAGCACAGACGGATACACTGAAGCTTTCTTT.